This TCR beta chain is from a study of blood T cell repertoires in COVID-19. Trimming shortened V by 5 bases and J by 6 bases, and 11 bases separated the two germline ends. CDR3 size: 12 residues. Germline CDR1 and CDR2: SQVTM and ANQGSEA. Participant ages covered roughly 18 to 89 years across 20 to 30 US areas. Participants' reported clinical history set cohort assignment. A few counts support this clone. The authors' processing: Nucleated cell number was recorded as an estimate derived from reference gene primer amplification. The data were produced by immunoSEQ multiplex PCR, yet TCRdb's version contains in-frame clones alone and is incomplete. The V and J calls and clone size come from that table; D and trimming were worked out from the DNA. The table includes roughly 200,000 clones, more than 80% detected once.

The chain combines TRBV29-1 with TRBJ1-5; TRBD1 is a possible D gene (5 bases). The specimen was PBMCs or T cells enriched from blood (not recorded which). The receptor was derived from a man in his forties who had recovered from COVID-19. CDR3 protein: CSVTDQGQPQHF. DNA of the CDR3: TGCAGCGTTACGGACCAGGGTCAGCCCCAGCATTTT.